Sequencing of this TCR beta chain was carried out in a study of beta chain features in type 1 diabetes. The authors reverse transcribed all of the isolated RNA, so sequencing captured expressed TCRB transcripts. The protocol was immunoSEQ multiplex PCR, while the TCRdb copy is restricted to in-frame clones and leaves out a portion. The profile covers under 500,000 clones, with 30% appearing a single time and 0.065% taken by the ten largest. The CDR3 length is 14 residues. The germline CDR1 and CDR2 sequences are SGDLS and YYNGEE. Trimming took 2 bases from V and 4 from J, leaving 11 bases between them. This clone has only a few counts.

This chain connects TRBV9 to TRBJ2-3; D is uncertain. This clonotype was sampled from a man aged 18 to 35 in good health. The specimen was naive CD4+ T cells from blood. For the CDR3, the DNA is TGTGCCAGCAGCGTTCCACCCAGCCCAGATACGCAGTATTTT. Translation: CASSVPPSPDTQYF.